Presented here are 14 T cell receptor beta chains from one specimen sequenced in a study of cytomegalovirus exposure and HLA in healthy donors. 60 Vbeta and 13 Jbeta primers were used in PCR. TCRdb keeps only in-frame clones here, not all; method: immunoSEQ multiplex PCR. The sample records some 220,000 clones, 70% to 85% being singletons. Input material: PBMCs. These receptors all come from a woman aged 35 to 49 in good health and CMV-seronegative.

The V gene is TRBV28, the J gene TRBJ1-1; 9 bases are shared with TRBD1. The CDR3 totals 14 residues. Trimming removed 4 bases from V and 11 bases from J; junction bases left unmatched: 11. CDR1 is MDHEN, CDR2 SYDVKM, per germline. CDR3 region: CASSSTTWTGEAFF. CDR3 nucleotide sequence: TGTGCCAGCAGTTCTACCACCTGGACAGGGGAGGCTTTCTTT.

The rearrangement uses TRBV29-1 and TRBJ1-2, with D possibly matching TRBD1 (5 bases). Germline-derived CDR1 and CDR2 are SQVTM and ANQGSEA. CDR3 size: 12 residues. Trimming shortened V by 4 bases and J by 6 bases, and 12 bases separated the two germline ends. This CDR3 reads CSVGVWGDGYTF. CDR3 nucleotides: TGCAGCGTTGGGGTGTGGGGGGATGGCTACACCTTC.

V gene TRBV5-4 combines with J gene TRBJ2-5; 9 nucleotides match TRBD2. Germline V gene sequence: CDR1 SGHNT, CDR2 YYREEE (reference sequence). The CDR3 is 15 residues long. J lost 5 bases, V lost 5 bases, and 10 bases had no gene match. The DNA for the CDR3 is TGTGCCAGCAGTTCTCCCGGGACTAGCAGTGAGACCCAGTACTTC. This codes for CASSSPGTSSETQYF.

This clone was counted a single time. The chain recombines TRBV30 with TRBJ2-1; D gene uncertain. Per germline, CDR1 GTSNPN and CDR2 SVGIG (reference sequence). V lost 4 bases to trimming and J lost 6 bases, with 7 bases between them. CDR3 length: 11 amino acids. The CDR3 region is CAWTYGNEQFF. The CDR3 coding sequence is TGTGCCTGGACCTACGGCAATGAGCAGTTCTTC. Full variable domain (outside the CDR3, taken from reference TRBV30 and TRBJ2-1): SQTIHQWPATLVQPVGSPLSLECTVEGTSNPNLYWYRQAAGRGLQLLFYSVGIGQISSEVPQNLSASRPQDRQFILSSKKLLLSDSGFYLCAWTYGNEQFFGPGTRLTVL.

The chain has TRBV9 and TRBJ2-1; unclear D gene. Germline assignment: CDR1 SGDLS and CDR2 YYNGEE. The CDR3 spans 13 residues. With 0 bases removed from V and 8 bases from J, the gap between germline ends came to 9 bases. Here the CDR3 reads CASSVGGVYEQFF. Here the CDR3 DNA reads TGTGCCAGCAGCGTAGGCGGTGTATATGAGCAGTTCTTC. The full variable domain, its missing parts supplied by reference TRBV9 and TRBJ2-1, is DSGVTQTPKHLITATGQRVTLRCSPRSGDLSVYWYQQSLDQGLQFLIQYYNGEERAKGNILERFSAQQFPDLHSELNLSSLELGDSALYFCASSVGGVYEQFFGPGTRLTVL.

This clone was counted a few times. This sequence joins TRBV5-1 and TRBJ1-1, with D possibly matching TRBD1 (5 bases). The CDR3 has 14 amino acids. Trimming took off 5 bases at V and 12 bases at J, with 23 bases between the two ends. Germline V gene sequence: CDR1 SGHRS, CDR2 YFSETQ. This CDR3 reads CASREPQAGLETFF. In DNA form, the CDR3 reads TGCGCCAGCAGAGAGCCCCAGGCAGGGCTTGAGACTTTCTTT. Variable domain in full (rest from reference TRBV5-1 and TRBJ1-1): KAGVTQTPRYLIKTRGQQVTLSCSPISGHRSVSWYQQTPGQGLQFLFEYFSETQRNKGNFPGRFSGRQFSNSRSEMNVSTLELGDSALYLCASREPQAGLETFFGQGTRLTVV.

The rearrangement uses TRBV6-5 and TRBJ2-7; D is unclear. In germline, CDR1 is MNHEY, CDR2 SVGAGI. V lost 2 bases, J lost 5 bases, and 4 bases lay in between. This CDR3 region has 11 residues. The CDR3 bases are TGTGCCAGCAGTTACGTCAACGAGCAGTACTTC. Translated, it gives CASSYVNEQYF.

This clone was found a few times. Germline and junction disagree at one end, which may indicate a read error. The chain employs TRBV7-2 and TRBJ2-7; 16 nucleotides line up with TRBD2. CDR3 length: 14 amino acids. Germline V CDR1 and CDR2: SGHTA, FQGNSA. The CDR3 is CASSSPGLAGGLLF. CDR3 nucleotide sequence: TGTGCCAGCAGCTCACCGGGACTAGCGGGGGGGCTCCTCTTC.

This rearrangement joins TRBV5-6 to TRBJ1-4; tentative D call: TRBD1 (5 bases). Germline-derived CDR1 and CDR2 are SGHDT and YYEEEE. There are 14 residues in the CDR3. The V end lost 4 bases, the J end lost 8 bases, and 15 bases lay between the germline ends. CDR3 sequence (DNA): TGTGCCAGCAGCCTGAGAGGGGAGGGGGAAAAACTGTTTTTT. Translating gives CASSLRGEGEKLFF.

In its sample, this clone was seen once. The genes are TRBV7-9 and TRBJ2-7, with no clear D. Trimming shortened V by 5 bases and J by 6 bases, and 5 bases separated the two germline ends. Germline assignment: CDR1 SEHNR and CDR2 FQNEAQ (reference sequence). The CDR3 sequence is 10 residues long. The CDR3 DNA sequence: TGTGCCAGCAGCGGCACCGAGCAGTACTTC. This sequence encodes CASSGTEQYF.

The rearrangement joins TRBV7-6 to TRBJ1-1; perhaps TRBD1 as D (5 bases). The length of the CDR3 is 15 residues. The V end was cut by 6 bases, the J end by 4 bases, with 18 bases between. Germline values: CDR1 SGHVS, CDR2 FNYEAQ. The CDR3 spells CASSPGPGSVTEAFF. The CDR3 region has the DNA TGTGCCAGCAGTCCCGGTCCAGGGTCCGTCACTGAAGCTTTCTTT.

This clone was observed once. V is TRBV5-3 and J is TRBJ1-4, with D possibly TRBD1 on 5 matching bases. TRBV5-3 is noted as an ORF with a role that remains uncertain. The CDR3 has 14 amino acids. V was shortened by 2 bases and J by 8 bases, with 13 bases between the two germline ends. The CDR3 sequence: CARSFLRVDEKLFF. CDR3 coding DNA: TGTGCCAGAAGCTTTCTCAGGGTAGACGAAAAACTGTTTTTT.

The gene calls are TRBV7-8 and TRBJ2-2, with 7 nucleotides matching TRBD1. CDR3 length: 13 amino acids. Germline values: CDR1 SGHVS, CDR2 FQNEAQ. Trimming cost V 5 bases and J 9 bases; bases outside gene matches: 6. As DNA, the CDR3 is TGTGCCAGCAGCGACAGGGTACACCGGGAGCTGTTTTTT. Encoded protein: CASSDRVHRELFF.

The chain links TRBV19 to TRBJ1-4; perhaps TRBD1 as D (5 bases). The CDR3 length is 12 residues. V lost 3 bases to trimming and J lost 12 bases, with 11 bases between them. Germline V gives CDR1 LNHDA, CDR2 SQIVND (reference sequence). The CDR3 spells CASSITGGELFF. CDR3 nucleotide sequence: TGTGCCAGTAGTATTACGGGAGGGGAACTGTTTTTT.